This paragraph reports one T cell receptor (beta chain). The antigen is undetermined. Germline lookup yields CDR1 PRHDT and CDR2 FYEKMQ (reference sequence). With 1 base removed from V and 3 bases from J, the gap between germline ends came to 6 bases. This CDR3 spans 14 amino acids. These data belong to a study of a mutant IDH1 vaccine in newly diagnosed glioma. Study in general: Beginning 4-6 weeks after radiotherapy alone, or with temozolomide cycles, vaccination took place. Standard pretreatment was either radiotherapy, temozolomide, or, for most, radiochemotherapy with temozolomide.

Here immunoSEQ multiplex PCR was the method, and the copy in TCRdb shows in-frame clones only, minus some. The sample records roughly 64,000 clones, 74% being singletons. As for time point: week 35, safety follow-up. Every vaccine dose comprised 300 ug of mutant IDH1 20-mer peptide plus topical imiquimod. Here the sequenced sample was PBMCs, taken from a glioma patient whose treatment included an IDH1 peptide vaccine. The rearrangement uses TRBV13 and TRBJ1-4, with D hard to call. This TCR derives from a man aged 50 to 60 with glioma. The CDR3 loop reads CASSLDRSNEKLFF. Here the CDR3 DNA reads TGTGCCAGCAGCTTAGACCGTTCTAATGAAAAACTGTTTTTT.